These T cell receptor beta chains were read from a single sample in a study of CD8 T cells in ankylosing spondylitis. A single record per CDR3 protein comes from TCRdb applying MiXCR to the 5' RACE reads. The data show around 340,000 distinct CDR3 sequences, 20% to 25% seen once. Sequenced input: blood, either unsorted or a sorted T cell fraction (not recorded which). These receptors originate from a male donor with ankylosing spondylitis or in good health (not recorded which). Each CDR3 is given with its conserved first and last residue. The order of the fields is clone size, V gene, J gene, D gene, CDR3 protein, CDR3 DNA. D genes are given only for firm matches. Clone sizes are given selectively: once, few, many, or a class where the clone is expanded.

.	TRBV11-2	TRBJ2-3	TRBD2	CASSTLLYSGGGKDTQYF	TGTGCCAGCAGCACACTGCTTTATAGCGGGGGGGGGAAAGATACGCAGTATTTT
.	TRBV7-9	TRBJ2-2	.	CASSLVSGTGELFF	TGTGCCAGCAGCTTAGTTTCTGGGACCGGGGAGCTGTTTTTT
.	TRBV10-3	TRBJ2-1	.	CAISEEQRANEQFF	TGTGCCATCAGTGAGGAACAGCGGGCCAATGAGCAGTTCTTC
few	TRBV29-1	TRBJ1-2	.	CSVERRGGGYTF	TGCAGCGTTGAAAGGAGGGGGGGTGGCTACACCTTC
few	TRBV12-3/TRBV12-4	TRBJ2-7	TRBD1	CASSTGQGSYEQYF	TGTGCCAGCAGTACCGGACAGGGTTCCTACGAGCAGTACTTC
.	TRBV12-3/TRBV12-4	TRBJ2-5	.	CASSITGTLQETQYF	TGTGCCAGCTCGATAACCGGGACGTTACAAGAGACCCAGTACTTC
.	TRBV20-1	TRBJ2-7	TRBD1	CSAYPRGQGTYEQYF	TGCAGTGCTTACCCTAGGGGGCAAGGCACCTACGAGCAGTACTTC
.	TRBV7-9	TRBJ2-5	.	CASSSPWNKETQYF	TGTGCCAGCAGCTCCCCCTGGAACAAAGAGACCCAGTACTTC
.	TRBV6-5	TRBJ2-1	.	CASSYSMGVGEQFF	TGTGCCAGCAGTTACTCGATGGGGGTGGGGGAGCAGTTCTTC
few	TRBV20-1	TRBJ2-2	TRBD1	CSARAGTGDVAGELFF	TGCAGTGCTAGAGCAGGGACAGGGGACGTGGCCGGGGAGCTGTTTTTT
few	TRBV4-1	TRBJ2-1	.	CASSQDRGGGNEQFF	TGCGCCAGCAGCCAAGATCGTGGAGGGGGCAATGAGCAGTTCTTC
few	TRBV12-3/TRBV12-4	TRBJ1-2	.	CASSLGPEGGYTF	TGTGCCAGCAGTTTAGGGCCCGAGGGGGGCTACACCTTC
many	TRBV12-3/TRBV12-4	TRBJ2-7	.	CASAGPDHSYEQYF	TGTGCCAGTGCTGGACCCGATCACTCCTACGAGCAGTACTTC
few	TRBV7-9	TRBJ2-3	TRBD2	CASTAGDLSSTDTQYF	TGTGCCAGCACGGCGGGGGACCTATCTAGCACAGATACGCAGTATTTT
.	TRBV6-5	TRBJ2-5	TRBD1	CASSSNRGKGETQYF	TGTGCCAGCAGTTCCAACAGGGGGAAGGGAGAGACCCAGTACTTC
few	TRBV12-3/TRBV12-4	TRBJ2-7	TRBD1	CASRYAGTGVEQYF	TGTGCCAGCAGGTACGCCGGGACAGGCGTTGAGCAGTACTTC
few	TRBV29-1	TRBJ2-7	.	CSVEQGESYEQYF	TGCAGCGTTGAACAGGGCGAATCCTACGAGCAGTACTTC
few	TRBV12-3/TRBV12-4	TRBJ2-7	TRBD1	CASSRWDRGLGHEQYF	TGTGCCAGCAGTCGCTGGGACAGGGGATTGGGACACGAGCAGTACTTC
.	TRBV7-9	TRBJ2-2	.	CASSSLIGPGTGELFF	TGTGCCAGCAGCTCCTTAATAGGCCCGGGCACCGGGGAGCTGTTTTTT
.	TRBV11-2	TRBJ2-2	.	CASSSAGGELFF	TGTGCCAGCAGCTCCGCCGGAGGGGAGCTGTTTTTT
few	TRBV28	TRBJ1-5	.	CASSSPAGGNSNQPQHF	TGTGCCAGCAGTTCCCCGGCCGGGGGGAATAGCAATCAGCCCCAGCATTTT
.	TRBV5-1	TRBJ2-3	TRBD2	CASSSGTNPGSTDTQYF	TGCGCCAGCAGCTCCGGGACTAATCCGGGGAGCACAGATACGCAGTATTTT
.	TRBV7-9	TRBJ2-3	.	CASSPGVERTTQYF	TGTGCCAGCAGCCCCGGGGTAGAGCGAACCACGCAGTATTTT
.	TRBV4-2	TRBJ2-3	TRBD2	CASSRGLAASTDTQYF	TGTGCCAGCAGCCGGGGACTAGCGGCTAGCACAGATACGCAGTATTTT
.	TRBV13	TRBJ2-7	.	CASAPEGRHEQYF	TGTGCCAGCGCTCCGGAGGGCCGCCACGAGCAGTACTTC
few	TRBV29-1	TRBJ2-1	.	CSVEVNYNEQFF	TGCAGCGTTGAGGTCAACTACAATGAGCAGTTCTTC
few	TRBV12-3/TRBV12-4	TRBJ2-7	.	CASSLRQIYEQYF	TGTGCCAGCAGTTTACGACAGATATACGAGCAGTACTTC
few	TRBV2	TRBJ2-7	.	CASNGLGQYF	TGTGCCAGCAACGGCTTGGGGCAGTACTTC
.	TRBV3-1	TRBJ1-4	.	CASSQGRGSNEKLFF	TGTGCCAGCAGCCAGGGACGCGGGTCTAATGAAAAACTGTTTTTT
few	TRBV10-2	TRBJ1-2	TRBD1	CASRGYDRGNYGYTF	TGCGCCAGCAGAGGGTATGACAGGGGGAACTATGGCTACACCTTC
few	TRBV3-1	TRBJ2-3	.	CASSQEGPGDWPDTQYF	TGTGCCAGCAGCCAAGAGGGCCCCGGGGACTGGCCAGATACGCAGTATTTT
few	TRBV27	TRBJ2-7	TRBD2	CASRGGLAGEQYF	TGTGCCAGCAGGGGGGGACTAGCGGGAGAGCAGTACTTC
few	TRBV7-9	TRBJ2-6	.	CASSSSYHRSGANVLTF	TGTGCCAGCAGCTCCAGCTACCACCGCTCTGGGGCCAACGTCCTGACTTTC